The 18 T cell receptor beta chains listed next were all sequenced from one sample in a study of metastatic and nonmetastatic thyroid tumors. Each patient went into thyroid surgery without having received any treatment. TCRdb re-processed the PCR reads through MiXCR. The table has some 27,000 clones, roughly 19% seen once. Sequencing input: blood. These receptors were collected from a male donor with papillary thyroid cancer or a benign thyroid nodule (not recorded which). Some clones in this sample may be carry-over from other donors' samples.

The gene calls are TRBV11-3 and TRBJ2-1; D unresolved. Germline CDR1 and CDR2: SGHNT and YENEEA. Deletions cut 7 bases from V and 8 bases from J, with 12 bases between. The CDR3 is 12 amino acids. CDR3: CASIRRAYEQFF. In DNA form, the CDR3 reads TGTGCCAGCATTCGTAGGGCTTATGAGCAGTTCTTC.

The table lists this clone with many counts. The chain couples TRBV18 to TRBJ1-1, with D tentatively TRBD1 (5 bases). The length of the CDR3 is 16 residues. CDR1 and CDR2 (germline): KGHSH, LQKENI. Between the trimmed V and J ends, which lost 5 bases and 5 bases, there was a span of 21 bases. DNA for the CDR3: TGTGCCAGCTCATCCGGGAGACCGGGATGGGGGACTGAAGCTTTCTTT. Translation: CASSSGRPGWGTEAFF. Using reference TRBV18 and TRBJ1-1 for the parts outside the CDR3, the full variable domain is NAGVMQNPRHLVRRRGQEARLRCSPMKGHSHVYWYRQLPEEGLKFMVYLQKENIIDESGMPKERFSAEFPKEGPSILRIQQVVRGDSAAYFCASSSGRPGWGTEAFFGQGTRLTVV.

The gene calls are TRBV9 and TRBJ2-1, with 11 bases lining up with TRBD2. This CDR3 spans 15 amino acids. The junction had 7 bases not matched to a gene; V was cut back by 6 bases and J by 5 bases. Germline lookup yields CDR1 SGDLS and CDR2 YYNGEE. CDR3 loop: CASIVVAGGDNEQFF. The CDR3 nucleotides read TGTGCCAGCATTGTAGTAGCGGGAGGGGACAATGAGCAGTTCTTC.

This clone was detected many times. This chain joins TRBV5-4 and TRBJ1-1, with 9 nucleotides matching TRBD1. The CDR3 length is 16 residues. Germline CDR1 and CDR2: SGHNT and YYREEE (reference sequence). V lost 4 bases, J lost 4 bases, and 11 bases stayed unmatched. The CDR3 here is CASSPVGGTGSTEAFF. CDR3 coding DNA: TGTGCCAGCAGCCCCGTAGGTGGGACAGGGAGCACTGAAGCTTTCTTT. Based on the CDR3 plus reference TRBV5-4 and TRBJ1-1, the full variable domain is ETGVTQSPTHLIKTRGQQVTLRCSSQSGHNTVSWYQQALGQGPQFIFQYYREEENGRGNFPPRFSGLQFPNYSSELNVNALELDDSALYLCASSPVGGTGSTEAFFGQGTRLTVV.

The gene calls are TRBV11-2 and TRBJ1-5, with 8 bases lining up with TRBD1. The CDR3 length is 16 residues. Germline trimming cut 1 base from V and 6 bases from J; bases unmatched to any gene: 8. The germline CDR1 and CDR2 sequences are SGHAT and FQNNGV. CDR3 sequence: CASSLVPSGGGQPQHF. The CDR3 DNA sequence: TGTGCCAGCAGCTTAGTTCCGTCAGGGGGCGGTCAGCCCCAGCATTTT.

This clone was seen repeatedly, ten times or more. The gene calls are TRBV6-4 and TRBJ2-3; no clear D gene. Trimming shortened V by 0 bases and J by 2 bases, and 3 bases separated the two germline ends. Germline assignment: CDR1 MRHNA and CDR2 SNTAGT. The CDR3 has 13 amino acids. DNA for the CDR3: TGTGCCAGCAGTGACTCTGCCACAGATACGCAGTATTTT. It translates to CASSDSATDTQYF.

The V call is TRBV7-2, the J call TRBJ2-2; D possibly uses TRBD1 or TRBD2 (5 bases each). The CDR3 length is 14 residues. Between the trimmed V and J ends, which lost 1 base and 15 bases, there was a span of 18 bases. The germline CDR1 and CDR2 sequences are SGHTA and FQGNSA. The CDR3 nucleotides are TGTGCCAGCAGCTTAGTCTCGGGGTCCGGGGCGGTGTTTTTT. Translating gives CASSLVSGSGAVFF.

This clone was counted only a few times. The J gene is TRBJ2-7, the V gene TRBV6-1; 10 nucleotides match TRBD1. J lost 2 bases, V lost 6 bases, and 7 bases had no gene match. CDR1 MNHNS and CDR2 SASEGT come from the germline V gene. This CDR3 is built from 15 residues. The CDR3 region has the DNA TGTGCCAGCAGCACATCCGGGACAGGGGCCTACGAGCAGTACTTC. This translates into CASSTSGTGAYEQYF.

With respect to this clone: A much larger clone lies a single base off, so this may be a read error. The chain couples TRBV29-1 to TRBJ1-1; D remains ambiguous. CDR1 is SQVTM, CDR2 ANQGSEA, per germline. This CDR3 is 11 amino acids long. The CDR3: CSFDGDTEAFF. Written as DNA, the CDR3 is TGCAGCTTTGACGGGGATACTGAAGCTTTCTTT.

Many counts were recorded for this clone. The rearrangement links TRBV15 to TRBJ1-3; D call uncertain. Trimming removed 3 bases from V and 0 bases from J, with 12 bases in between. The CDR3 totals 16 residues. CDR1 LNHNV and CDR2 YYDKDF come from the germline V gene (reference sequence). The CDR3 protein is CATSSLRGLSGNTIYF. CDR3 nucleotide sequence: TGTGCCACCAGCAGCCTCCGGGGTCTCTCTGGAAACACCATATATTTT.

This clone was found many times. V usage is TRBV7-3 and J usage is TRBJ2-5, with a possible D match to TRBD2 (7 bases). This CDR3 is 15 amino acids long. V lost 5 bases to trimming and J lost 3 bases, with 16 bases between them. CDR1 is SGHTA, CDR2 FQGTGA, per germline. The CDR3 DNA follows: TGTGCCAGCAGCCGCTTAGGGGGGGCTGAAGAGACCCAGTACTTC. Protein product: CASSRLGGAEETQYF.

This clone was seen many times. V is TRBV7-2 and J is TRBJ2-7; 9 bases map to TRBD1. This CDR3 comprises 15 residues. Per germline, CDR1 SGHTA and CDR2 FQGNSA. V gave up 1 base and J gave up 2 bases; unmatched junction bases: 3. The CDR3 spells CASSLVQGAAYEQYF. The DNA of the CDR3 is TGTGCCAGCAGCTTAGTACAGGGGGCCGCCTACGAGCAGTACTTC.

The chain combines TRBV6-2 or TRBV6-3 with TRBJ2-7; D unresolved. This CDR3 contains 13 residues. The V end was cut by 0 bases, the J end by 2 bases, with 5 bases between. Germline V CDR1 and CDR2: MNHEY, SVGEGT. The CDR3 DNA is TGTGCCAGCAGTTACTCAACAACCTACGAGCAGTACTTC. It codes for CASSYSTTYEQYF.

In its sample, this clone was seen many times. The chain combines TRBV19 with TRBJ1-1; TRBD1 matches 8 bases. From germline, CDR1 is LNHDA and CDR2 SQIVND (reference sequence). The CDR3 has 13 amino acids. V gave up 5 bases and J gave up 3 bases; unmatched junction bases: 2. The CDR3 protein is CASSQDRDTEAFF. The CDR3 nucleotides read TGTGCCAGTAGTCAGGACAGGGACACTGAAGCTTTCTTT.

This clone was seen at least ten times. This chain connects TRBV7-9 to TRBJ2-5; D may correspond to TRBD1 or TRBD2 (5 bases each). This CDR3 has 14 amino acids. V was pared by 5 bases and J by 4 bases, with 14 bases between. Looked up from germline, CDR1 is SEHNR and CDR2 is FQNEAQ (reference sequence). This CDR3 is CASSPPVGVETQYF. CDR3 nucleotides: TGTGCCAGCAGCCCTCCGGTGGGGGTAGAGACCCAGTACTTC.

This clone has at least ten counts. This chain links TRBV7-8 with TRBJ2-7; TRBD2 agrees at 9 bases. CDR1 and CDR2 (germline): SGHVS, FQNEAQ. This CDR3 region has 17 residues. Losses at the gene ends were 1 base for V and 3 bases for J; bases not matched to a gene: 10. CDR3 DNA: TGTGCCAGCAGCTTAGATCCCAGCGGGGGGATGCACTACGAGCAGTACTTC. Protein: CASSLDPSGGMHYEQYF.

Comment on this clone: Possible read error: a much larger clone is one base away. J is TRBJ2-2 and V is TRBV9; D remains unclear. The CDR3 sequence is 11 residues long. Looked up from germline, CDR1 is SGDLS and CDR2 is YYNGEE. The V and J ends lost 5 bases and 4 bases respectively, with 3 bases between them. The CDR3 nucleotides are TGTGCCAGCAGAGTCACCGGGGAGCTGTTTTTT. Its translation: CASRVTGELFF. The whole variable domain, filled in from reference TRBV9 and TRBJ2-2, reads DSGVTQTPKHLITATGQRVTLRCSPRSGDLSVYWYQQSLDQGLQFLIQYYNGEERAKGNILERFSAQQFPDLHSELNLSSLELGDSALYFCASRVTGELFFGEGSRLTVL.

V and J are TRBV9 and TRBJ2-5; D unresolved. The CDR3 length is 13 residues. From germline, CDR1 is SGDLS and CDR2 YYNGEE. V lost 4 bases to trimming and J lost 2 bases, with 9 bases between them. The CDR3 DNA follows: TGTGCCAGCAGCCTAAGTCAGCAAGAGACCCAGTACTTC. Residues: CASSLSQQETQYF.